Following are 28 T cell receptor beta chains from one sample sequenced in a study of preoperative IRX-2 immunotherapy in early breast cancer. Libraries were prepared by immunoSEQ multiplex PCR; TCRdb keeps only in-frame clonotypes and omits some of them. The sample lists approximately 11,000 clones, around 85% occurring once. Stated treatment: preoperative locoregional IRX-2 cytokine immunotherapy. The sample here was lymph node tissue, taken before IRX-2 immunotherapy. All receptors come from a human donor with breast cancer.

CDR3: CASTALGFGGYTF. The DNA of the CDR3 is TGTGCCAGTACCGCACTTGGATTTGGTGGCTACACCTTC. The chain links TRBV19 to TRBJ1-2; D call uncertain. CDR3 length equals 13 residues. Germline V gives CDR1 LNHDA, CDR2 SQIVND (reference sequence). The ends were cut back, 7 bases at V and 7 bases at J, with 16 bases in the middle. The full variable domain, its missing parts supplied by reference TRBV19 and TRBJ1-2, is DGGITQSPKYLFRKEGQNVTLSCEQNLNHDAMYWYRQDPGQGLRLIYYSQIVNDFQKGDIAEGYSVSREKKESFPLTVTSAQKNPTAFYLCASTALGFGGYTFGSGTRLTVV.

This clone was seen a few times. V is TRBV11-3 and J is TRBJ1-1; maybe TRBD1 (6 bases). CDR1 and CDR2 from the germline V gene are SGHNT and YENEEA. V shed 5 bases and J shed 3 bases, with 19 bases lying between them. There are 16 residues in the CDR3. CDR3 DNA sequence: TGTGCCAGCAGCCCGCAACAGGGTTTACGGTACACTGAAGCTTTCTTT. Its translation is CASSPQQGLRYTEAFF.

This clone appeared once. V usage is TRBV28 and J usage is TRBJ1-4, with TRBD1 matching 9 bases. CDR3 length: 15 amino acids. Unmatched junction bases numbered 9, after V lost 6 bases and J lost 7 bases. In germline, CDR1 is MDHEN, CDR2 SYDVKM. The CDR3 reads CASRTGGAVGEKLFF. CDR3 nucleotides: TGTGCCAGCAGAACAGGGGGCGCGGTGGGTGAAAAACTGTTTTTT. The complete variable domain, with remaining parts taken from reference TRBV28 and TRBJ1-4, reads DVKVTQSSRYLVKRTGEKVFLECVQDMDHENMFWYRQDPGLGLRLIYFSYDVKMKEKGDIPEGYSVSREKKERFSLILESASTNQTSMYLCASRTGGAVGEKLFFGSGTQLSVL.

To note about this clone: No DNA is shown, since the ends of the CDR3 on it are uncertain; the CDR3 is the one TCRdb lists. This chain joins TRBV8-2 and TRBJ2-3; the D segment call TRBD2 is taken from the table without a DNA check. TRBV8-2 is flagged as a pseudogene. Including both end residues, the CDR3 is 16 amino acids long. The CDR3 loop is CASSQVAGGSTDTQYF.

The chain has TRBV19 and TRBJ1-1, with D possibly being TRBD1 (5 bases). Trimming took 9 bases from V and 0 from J, leaving 17 bases between them. The CDR3 has 15 amino acids. Germline V gene data show CDR1 as LNHDA and CDR2 as SQIVND (reference sequence). The CDR3 protein is CASAGDGVLNTEAFF. As DNA, the CDR3 is TGTGCCAGCGCCGGGGACGGAGTATTGAACACTGAAGCTTTCTTT.

The genes are TRBV19 and TRBJ1-5, with D tentatively TRBD1 (5 bases). V was trimmed by 3 bases and J by 4 bases, leaving 10 bases between them. This CDR3 contains 14 residues. Germline assignment: CDR1 LNHDA and CDR2 SQIVND (reference sequence). CDR3 DNA sequence: TGTGCCAGTAGTATCAGGGATTGGAATCAGCCCCAGCATTTT. Amino acids: CASSIRDWNQPQHF.

This chain joins TRBV29-1 and TRBJ2-1; tentatively, D is TRBD2 (6 bases). V lost 2 bases, J lost 10 bases, and 12 bases lay in between. The CDR3 totals 12 residues. Germline V lookup: CDR1 SQVTM, CDR2 ANQGSEA. The CDR3 loop reads CSVETREDEQFF. The DNA for the CDR3 is TGCAGCGTTGAAACAAGGGAGGACGAGCAGTTCTTC.

V is TRBV29-1 and J is TRBJ1-1, with D unclear. The germline V and J ends were trimmed by 0 bases and 1 base, with 9 bases remaining between them. This CDR3 has 14 amino acids. From germline, CDR1 is SQVTM and CDR2 ANQGSEA. The DNA for the CDR3 is TGCAGCGTTGAAGAGAAGGCTGCGAACACTGAAGCTTTCTTT. Residues: CSVEEKAANTEAFF.

The chain links TRBV28 to TRBJ1-2; D call uncertain. Germline CDR1 MDHEN, CDR2 SYDVKM. The CDR3 runs to 14 residues. Trimming pared 7 bases from V and 8 bases from J, leaving 20 bases between. The CDR3 nucleotides are TGTGCCAGCACATATAGTGGGCAGATTCCGGGCTACACCTTC. Protein product: CASTYSGQIPGYTF.

The J gene is TRBJ1-5, the V gene TRBV19; no clear D. Per the germline V gene, CDR1 is LNHDA and CDR2 is SQIVND (reference sequence). The CDR3 spans 13 residues. Trimming shortened V by 0 bases and J by 6 bases, and 6 bases separated the two germline ends. The CDR3 reads CASSIEKAQPQHF. CDR3 coding DNA: TGTGCCAGTAGTATAGAGAAGGCTCAGCCCCAGCATTTT.

This rearrangement joins TRBV5-1 to TRBJ2-2; 8 nucleotides align to TRBD2. CDR1 and CDR2 (germline): SGHRS, YFSETQ. Trimming cost V 6 bases and J 5 bases; bases outside gene matches: 6. This CDR3 comprises 14 residues. The DNA of the CDR3 is TGCGCCAGCAAAAGCGGGAGTGAGACCGGGGAGCTGTTTTTT. It is translated as CASKSGSETGELFF. The whole variable domain, filled in from reference TRBV5-1 and TRBJ2-2, reads KAGVTQTPRYLIKTRGQQVTLSCSPISGHRSVSWYQQTPGQGLQFLFEYFSETQRNKGNFPGRFSGRQFSNSRSEMNVSTLELGDSALYLCASKSGSETGELFFGEGSRLTVL.

V usage is TRBV11-3 and J usage is TRBJ1-3; D is ambiguous. Trimming took off 2 bases at V and 8 bases at J, with 13 bases between the two ends. The CDR3 has 14 residues. Looked up from germline, CDR1 is SGHNT and CDR2 is YENEEA. CDR3 sequence: CASSLQTGKDTIYF. CDR3 bases: TGTGCCAGCAGCTTACAAACGGGAAAAGACACCATATATTTT. Complete variable domain (other parts from reference TRBV11-3 and TRBJ1-3): EAGVVQSPRYKIIEKKQPVAFWCNPISGHNTLYWYLQNLGQGPELLIRYENEEAVDDSQLPKDRFSAERLKGVDSTLKIQPAELGDSAVYLCASSLQTGKDTIYFGEGSWLTVV.

The chain is built from TRBV10-1 and TRBJ2-3; D is uncertain. The CDR3 length is 15 residues. The V gene lost 4 bases and the J gene lost 2 bases, with 13 bases spanning the gap. Germline V gene sequence: CDR1 WNHNN, CDR2 SYGVQD (reference sequence). The CDR3 protein is CASSGAEPNTDTQYF. CDR3 nucleotide sequence: TGCGCCAGCAGTGGGGCGGAACCGAACACAGATACGCAGTATTTT.

This chain connects TRBV6-8 to TRBJ2-5; either TRBD1 or TRBD2 may fit D (6 bases each). The CDR3 is 14 amino acids. Germline-derived CDR1 and CDR2 are MNHGY and SAAAGT. The germline V and J ends were trimmed by 5 bases and 5 bases, with 15 bases remaining between them. The CDR3 region has the DNA TGTGCCAGCAGTACAAAGGGGGGCAGGGAGACCCAGTACTTC. Protein product: CASSTKGGRETQYF.

This sequence joins TRBV11-3 and TRBJ2-2; D gene uncertain. V lost 5 bases and J lost 0, with 10 bases in between. CDR1 and CDR2 from the germline V gene are SGHNT and YENEEA. This CDR3 comprises 15 residues. CDR3 protein: CASSGRTSNTGELFF. Here the CDR3 DNA reads TGTGCCAGCAGCGGTCGTACCTCGAACACCGGGGAGCTGTTTTTT.

The chain recombines TRBV6-8 with TRBJ1-1, with D perhaps TRBD1 (5 bases). Germline V gene sequence: CDR1 MNHGY, CDR2 SAAAGT. V was cut by 4 bases and J by 4 bases, with 10 bases left in between. The CDR3 runs to 13 residues. The CDR3, as DNA: TGTGCCAGCAGTTCGGGGACCACCACTGAAGCTTTCTTT. It codes for CASSSGTTTEAFF.

This rearrangement joins TRBV7-2 to TRBJ1-1; possible D gene TRBD1, 5 bases. The CDR3 runs 16 residues. CDR1 and CDR2 from the germline V gene are SGHTA and FQGNSA. V was shortened by 5 bases and J by 1 base, with 17 bases between the two germline ends. The chain's CDR3 is CASSPSMRGWNTEAFF. For the CDR3, the DNA is TGTGCCAGCAGCCCCTCGATGAGGGGCTGGAACACTGAAGCTTTCTTT.

This clone has only one observation. V and J are TRBV5-1 and TRBJ2-5; 8 bases line up with TRBD2. The germline V gene has CDR1 SGHRS and CDR2 YFSETQ. With 3 bases clipped from V and 5 bases from J, the junction kept 9 bases outside the gene matches. This CDR3 has 15 amino acids. This chain's CDR3 is CASSSIKTSAETQYF. CDR3 DNA sequence: TGCGCCAGCAGCTCTATTAAGACTAGCGCTGAGACCCAGTACTTC.

This clone was seen only a few times. The chain recombines TRBV11-3 with TRBJ1-3, with D possibly being TRBD1 (6 bases). Trimming removed 5 bases at V and 0 bases at J, with 20 bases between. The germline V gene encodes CDR1 SGHNT and CDR2 YENEEA. The CDR3 is made up of 18 amino acids. For the CDR3, the DNA is TGTGCCAGCAGCCAACTGCCTGTGACAGGACTCTCTGGAAACACCATATATTTT. The encoded protein is CASSQLPVTGLSGNTIYF.

This sequence joins TRBV7-4 and TRBJ1-1; D unresolved. The CDR3 is 13 amino acids. Trimming took off 1 base at V and 5 bases at J, with 8 bases between the two ends. The germline V gene encodes CDR1 SGHVT and CDR2 SQSDAQ. CDR3: CASSLGVLTEAFF. In nucleotides, the CDR3 is TGTGCCAGCAGCTTAGGGGTACTGACTGAAGCTTTCTTT.

This clone appeared a few times. V and J are TRBV14 and TRBJ2-1; the match to TRBD2 covers 9 bases. This CDR3 has 15 amino acids. V lost 6 bases, J lost 4 bases, and 7 bases stayed unmatched. Germline lookup yields CDR1 SGHDN and CDR2 FVKESK. The chain's CDR3 is CASRKIAGAYNEQFF. The CDR3 coding sequence is TGTGCCAGCAGAAAAATAGCGGGAGCTTACAATGAGCAGTTCTTC.

The chain carries TRBV6-8 and TRBJ2-7; 8 nucleotides match TRBD2. This CDR3 has 19 amino acids. Germline V gene data show CDR1 as MNHGY and CDR2 as SAAAGT. V lost 2 bases and J lost 4; bases outside the gene matches: 19. In nucleotides, the CDR3 is TGTGCCAGCAGTTACCGCCTCGAGAAAGGCGCTAGCGGGCAGTACGAGCAGTACTTC. The encoded protein is CASSYRLEKGASGQYEQYF.

This chain links TRBV6-7 with TRBJ2-3; D is unclear. TRBV6-7 belongs to the ORF category, with a function that is uncertain. The CDR3 length is 16 residues. V was clipped by 7 bases and J by 2 bases, with 19 bases between them. The DNA for the CDR3 is TGTGCCAGCACGTTTGGACGAGTTGCTAACACAGATACGCAGTATTTT. Translating it yields CASTFGRVANTDTQYF.

The rearrangement uses TRBV15 and TRBJ1-3; the D gene is possibly TRBD1 (6 bases). CDR3 length equals 17 residues. Germline CDR1 is LNHNV and CDR2 is YYDKDF (reference sequence). The V end lost 3 bases, the J end lost 0 bases, and 15 bases lay between the germline ends. CDR3: CATSRDPTGPSGNTIYF. For the CDR3, the DNA is TGTGCCACCAGCAGGGACCCAACAGGGCCCTCTGGAAACACCATATATTTT.

This chain joins TRBV18 and TRBJ1-1; 10 nucleotides line up with TRBD1. V lost 3 bases, J lost 5 bases, and 3 bases stayed unmatched. This CDR3 contains 14 residues. In germline, CDR1 is KGHSH, CDR2 LQKENI. Here the CDR3 DNA reads TGTGCCAGCTCACCCGGGACAGGGGTGACTGAAGCTTTCTTT. Protein sequence: CASSPGTGVTEAFF.

Written as DNA, the CDR3 is TGTGCCAGCAGCCTGAAACACATGGACTACGAGCAGTACTTC. Translating gives CASSLKHMDYEQYF. V gene TRBV7-1 combines with J gene TRBJ2-7; D not certain. TRBV7-1 is an ORF, and what it does is uncertain. This CDR3 is 14 amino acids long. Trimming pared 5 bases from V and 3 bases from J, leaving 14 bases between.

The chain joins TRBV28 to TRBJ2-7; 8 nucleotides align to TRBD1. The germline gives CDR1 MDHEN, CDR2 SYDVKM. The CDR3 contains 13 residues. With 2 bases clipped from V and 3 bases from J, the junction kept 0 bases outside the gene matches. CDR3 coding DNA: TGTGCCAGCAGTTTAACAGGGGGCTACGAGCAGTACTTC. The encoded protein is CASSLTGGYEQYF.

Only a few counts were recorded for this clone. This chain uses TRBV12-5 with TRBJ1-1; D uncertain. The CDR3 runs to 14 residues. Germline loops: CDR1 LGHNT, CDR2 FRNRAP. The CDR3 region has the DNA TGTGCCAGCACCCGGCGGCTGGGGAAAACTGAAGCTTTCTTT. This sequence encodes CASTRRLGKTEAFF.